Below, one T cell receptor beta chain is given with its context. The sample is drawn from a study of blood T cell repertoires in COVID-19. Overall study context: Italy, Spain and the United States were the sources of the convalescent and acute COVID-19 samples. The analysed material was cDNA or gDNA that came from T cells, B-cell-depleted T cells, or PBMCs.

Ages ranged from about 18 to 100 years, with residence in 24 US areas. As originally analysed: Amplification from reference gene primers served as the basis for estimated nucleated cell counts. Repertoires were generated with immunoSEQ multiplex PCR, while TCRdb's copy carries only in-frame clones and drops some. Clone size and V and J calls were adopted from that table, with D and trimming inferred from the DNA. Among approximately 210,000 clones, under 90% were seen once, and the ten largest hold more than 8.5%. V was clipped by 2 bases and J by 8 bases, with 6 bases between them. The CDR3 is 11 amino acids. CDR1 MNHEY and CDR2 SVGEGT come from the germline V gene.

The sample comprised PBMCs or T cells enriched from blood (not recorded which). The clonotype originates from a woman aged 45-60 years with acute COVID-19. The chain links TRBV6-2 or TRBV6-3 to TRBJ1-1, with D uncertain. The CDR3 loop reads CASSYPFEAFF. For the CDR3, the DNA is TGTGCCAGCAGTTACCCGTTCGAAGCTTTCTTT.